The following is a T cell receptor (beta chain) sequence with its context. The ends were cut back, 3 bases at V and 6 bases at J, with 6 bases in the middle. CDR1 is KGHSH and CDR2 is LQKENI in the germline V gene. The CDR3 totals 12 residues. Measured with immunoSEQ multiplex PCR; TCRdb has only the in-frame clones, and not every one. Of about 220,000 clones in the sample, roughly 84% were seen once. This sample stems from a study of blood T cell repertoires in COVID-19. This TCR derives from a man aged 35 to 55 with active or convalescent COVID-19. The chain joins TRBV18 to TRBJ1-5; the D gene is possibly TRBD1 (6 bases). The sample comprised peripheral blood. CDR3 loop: CASSPRGQPQHF. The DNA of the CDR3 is TGTGCCAGCTCACCCAGGGGTCAGCCCCAGCATTTT. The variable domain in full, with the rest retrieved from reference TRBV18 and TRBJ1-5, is NAGVMQNPRHLVRRRGQEARLRCSPMKGHSHVYWYRQLPEEGLKFMVYLQKENIIDESGMPKERFSAEFPKEGPSILRIQQVVRGDSAAYFCASSPRGQPQHFGDGTRLSIL.